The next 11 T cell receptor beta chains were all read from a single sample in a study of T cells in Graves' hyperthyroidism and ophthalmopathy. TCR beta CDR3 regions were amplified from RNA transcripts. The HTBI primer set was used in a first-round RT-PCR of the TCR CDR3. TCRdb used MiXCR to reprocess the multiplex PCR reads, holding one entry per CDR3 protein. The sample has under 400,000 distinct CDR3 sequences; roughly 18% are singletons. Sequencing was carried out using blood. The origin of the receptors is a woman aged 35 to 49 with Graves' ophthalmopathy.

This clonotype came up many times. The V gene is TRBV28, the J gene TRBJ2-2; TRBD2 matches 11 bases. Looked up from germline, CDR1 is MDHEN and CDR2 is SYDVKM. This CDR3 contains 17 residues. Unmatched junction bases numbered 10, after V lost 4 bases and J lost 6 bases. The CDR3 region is CASSSPLAGDFSGELFF. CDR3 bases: TGTGCCAGCAGTTCCCCACTAGCGGGAGATTTCTCCGGGGAGCTGTTTTTT. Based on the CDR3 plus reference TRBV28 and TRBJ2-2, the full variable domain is DVKVTQSSRYLVKRTGEKVFLECVQDMDHENMFWYRQDPGLGLRLIYFSYDVKMKEKGDIPEGYSVSREKKERFSLILESASTNQTSMYLCASSSPLAGDFSGELFFGEGSRLTVL.

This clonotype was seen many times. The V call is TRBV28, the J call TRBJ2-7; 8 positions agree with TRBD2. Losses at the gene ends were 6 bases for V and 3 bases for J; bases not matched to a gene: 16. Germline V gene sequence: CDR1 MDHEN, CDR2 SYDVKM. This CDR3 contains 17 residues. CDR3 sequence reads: CASSHGLAMPTYYEQYF. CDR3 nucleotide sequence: TGTGCCAGCAGCCACGGACTAGCCATGCCAACTTACTACGAGCAGTACTTC.

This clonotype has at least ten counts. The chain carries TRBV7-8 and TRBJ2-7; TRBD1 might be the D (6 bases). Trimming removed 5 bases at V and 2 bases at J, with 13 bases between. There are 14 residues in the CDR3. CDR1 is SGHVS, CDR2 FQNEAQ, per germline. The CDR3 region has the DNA TGTGCCAGCAGCCACTCCGACAGGCCCTACGAGCAGTACTTC. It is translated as CASSHSDRPYEQYF.

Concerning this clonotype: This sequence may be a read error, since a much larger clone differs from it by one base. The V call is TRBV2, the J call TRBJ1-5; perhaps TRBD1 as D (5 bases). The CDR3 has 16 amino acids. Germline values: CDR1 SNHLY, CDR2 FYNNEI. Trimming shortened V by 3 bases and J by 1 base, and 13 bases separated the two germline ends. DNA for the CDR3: TGTGCCAGCAGTGACGGGACCAATCTGAGCAATCAGCCCCAGCATTTT. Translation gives CASSDGTNLSNQPQHF. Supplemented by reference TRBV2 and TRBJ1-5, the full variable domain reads EPEVTQTPSHQVTQMGQEVILRCVPISNHLYFYWYRQILGQKVEFLVSFYNNEISEKSEIFDDQFSVERPDGSNFTLKIRSTKLEDSAMYFCASSDGTNLSNQPQHFGDGTRLSIL.

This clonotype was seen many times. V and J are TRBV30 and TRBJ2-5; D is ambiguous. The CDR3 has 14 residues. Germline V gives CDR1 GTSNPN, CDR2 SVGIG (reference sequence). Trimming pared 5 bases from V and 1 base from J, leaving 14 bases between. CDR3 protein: CAWALTGLQETQYF. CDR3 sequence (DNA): TGTGCCTGGGCCTTAACCGGGCTCCAAGAGACCCAGTACTTC.

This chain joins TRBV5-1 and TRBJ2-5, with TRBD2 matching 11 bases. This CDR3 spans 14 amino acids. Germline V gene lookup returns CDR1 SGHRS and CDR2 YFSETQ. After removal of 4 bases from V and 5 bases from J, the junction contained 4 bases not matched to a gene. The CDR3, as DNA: TGCGCCAGCAGCCCTAGCGGGGGGAGCGAGACCCAGTACTTC. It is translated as CASSPSGGSETQYF.

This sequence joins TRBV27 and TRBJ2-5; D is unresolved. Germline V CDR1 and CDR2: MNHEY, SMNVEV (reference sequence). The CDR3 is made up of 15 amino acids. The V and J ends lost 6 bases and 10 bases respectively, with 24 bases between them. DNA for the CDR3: TGTGCCAGCAGCCGCCAGATGGGGAACGCGGCGGACCAGTACTTC. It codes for CASSRQMGNAADQYF.

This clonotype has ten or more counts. In nucleotides, the CDR3 is TGTGCCACCAGCAGAGATCAACGATTCGAGACCCAGTACTTC. It yields the protein CATSRDQRFETQYF. The gene calls are TRBV15 and TRBJ2-5; D gene unclear. Trimming removed 0 bases at V and 5 bases at J, with 10 bases between. The CDR3 has 14 residues. Germline V gives CDR1 LNHNV, CDR2 YYDKDF (reference sequence).

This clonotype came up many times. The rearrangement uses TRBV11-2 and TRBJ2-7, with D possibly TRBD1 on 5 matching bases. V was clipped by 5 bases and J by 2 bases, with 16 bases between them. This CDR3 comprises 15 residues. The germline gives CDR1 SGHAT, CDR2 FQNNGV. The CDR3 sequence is CASSLAAADTYEQYF. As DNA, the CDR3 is TGTGCCAGCAGCCTCGCGGCGGCGGACACCTACGAGCAGTACTTC. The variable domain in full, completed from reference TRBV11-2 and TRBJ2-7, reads EAGVAQSPRYKIIEKRQSVAFWCNPISGHATLYWYQQILGQGPKLLIQFQNNGVVDDSQLPKDRFSAERLKGVDSTLKIQPAKLEDSAVYLCASSLAAADTYEQYFGPGTRLTVT.

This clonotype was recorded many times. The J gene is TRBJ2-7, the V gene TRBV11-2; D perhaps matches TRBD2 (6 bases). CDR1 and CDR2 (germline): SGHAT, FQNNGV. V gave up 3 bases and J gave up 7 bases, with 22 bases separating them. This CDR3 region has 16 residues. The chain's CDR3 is CASSFEISGGAGEQYF. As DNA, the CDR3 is TGTGCCAGCAGCTTCGAAATCTCGGGCGGGGCGGGGGAGCAGTACTTC.

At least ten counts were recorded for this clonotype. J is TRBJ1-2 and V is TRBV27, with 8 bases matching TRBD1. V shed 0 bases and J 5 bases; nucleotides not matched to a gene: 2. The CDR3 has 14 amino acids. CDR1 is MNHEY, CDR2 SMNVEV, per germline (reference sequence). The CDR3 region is CASSLSGQGYGYTF. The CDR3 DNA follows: TGTGCCAGCAGTTTATCAGGACAGGGATATGGCTACACCTTC.